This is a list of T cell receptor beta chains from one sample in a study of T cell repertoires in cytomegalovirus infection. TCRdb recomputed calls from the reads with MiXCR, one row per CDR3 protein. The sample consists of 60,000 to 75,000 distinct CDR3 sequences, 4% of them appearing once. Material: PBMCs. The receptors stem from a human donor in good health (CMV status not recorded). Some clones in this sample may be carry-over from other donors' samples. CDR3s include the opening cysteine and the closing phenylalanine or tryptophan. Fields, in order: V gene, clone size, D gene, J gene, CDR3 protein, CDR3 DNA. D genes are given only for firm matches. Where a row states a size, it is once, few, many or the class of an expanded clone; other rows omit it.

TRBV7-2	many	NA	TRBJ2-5	CASSLSLGEPNKETQYF	TGTGCCAGCAGCTTATCTCTGGGGGAGCCTAATAAAGAGACCCAGTACTTC
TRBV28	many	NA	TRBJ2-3	CASRESSTDTQYF	TGTGCCAGCAGAGAATCTAGCACAGATACGCAGTATTTT
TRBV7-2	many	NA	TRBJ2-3	CASSLRDSYTDTQYF	TGTGCCAGCAGCTTACGTGATAGTTATACAGATACGCAGTATTTT
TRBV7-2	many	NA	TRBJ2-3	CASSLDPSGGGYF	TGTGCCAGCAGCTTAGATCCTAGCGGAGGGGGGTATTTT
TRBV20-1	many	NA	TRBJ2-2	CSARDRTRGTGELFF	TGCAGTGCCCGCGACCGGACCCGGGGGACCGGGGAGCTGTTTTTT
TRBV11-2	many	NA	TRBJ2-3	CASSLDPLLDQWTDTQYF	TGTGCCAGCAGCTTAGATCCGCTCCTCGACCAATGGACAGATACGCAGTATTTT
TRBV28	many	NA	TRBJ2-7	CASVGSRGSLGEQYF	TGTGCCAGCGTTGGTTCGAGAGGCAGCCTCGGTGAGCAGTACTTC
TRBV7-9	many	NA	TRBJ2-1	CASSHQGGPYNEQFF	TGTGCCAGCAGCCATCAGGGGGGGCCCTACAATGAGCAGTTCTTC
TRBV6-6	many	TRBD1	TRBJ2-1	CASGQAYNEQFF	TGTGCCAGTGGACAGGCCTACAATGAGCAGTTCTTC
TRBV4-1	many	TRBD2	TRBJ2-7	CASSQGPSGMPYEQYF	TGCGCCAGCAGCCAAGGTCCTAGCGGGATGCCCTACGAGCAGTACTTC
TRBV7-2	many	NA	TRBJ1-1	CASSLVGQKNTEAFF	TGTGCCAGCAGCTTAGTTGGACAGAAGAACACTGAAGCTTTCTTT
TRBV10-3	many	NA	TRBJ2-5	CAIGGGETQYF	TGTGCCATCGGGGGAGGAGAGACCCAGTACTTC
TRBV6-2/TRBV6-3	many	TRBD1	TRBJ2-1	CASSYLTGQGRNEQFF	TGTGCCAGCAGTTACCTTACCGGACAGGGTAGAAATGAGCAGTTCTTC
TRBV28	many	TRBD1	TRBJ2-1	CASRLGQVLEQFF	TGTGCCAGCAGACTAGGACAGGTTCTAGAGCAGTTCTTC
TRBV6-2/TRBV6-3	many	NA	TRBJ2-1	CASSYSRGGAGDNEQFF	TGTGCCAGCAGTTACTCAAGAGGGGGGGCGGGGGACAATGAGCAGTTCTTC
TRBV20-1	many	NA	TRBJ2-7	CSASQVASYEQYF	TGCAGTGCTAGCCAGGTAGCGTCCTACGAGCAGTACTTC
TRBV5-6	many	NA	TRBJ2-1	CASSLASGTFYNEQFF	TGTGCCAGCAGCTTGGCATCAGGGACCTTCTACAATGAGCAGTTCTTC
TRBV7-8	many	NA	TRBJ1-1	CASSVWTENTEAFF	TGTGCCAGCAGCGTTTGGACAGAGAACACTGAAGCTTTCTTT
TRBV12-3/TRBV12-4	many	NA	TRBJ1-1	CASSLETEAFF	TGTGCCAGCAGTTTAGAGACTGAAGCTTTCTTT
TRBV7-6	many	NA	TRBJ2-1	CASSSQPGLSYNEQFF	TGTGCCAGCAGCTCCCAACCGGGGCTCTCCTACAATGAGCAGTTCTTC
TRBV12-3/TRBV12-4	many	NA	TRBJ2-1	CASTRGSRGQFF	TGTGCCAGCACTAGGGGCAGCAGGGGGCAGTTCTTC
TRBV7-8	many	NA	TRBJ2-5	CASRWTAGIAETQYF	TGTGCCAGCAGATGGACGGCGGGAATCGCGGAGACCCAGTACTTC
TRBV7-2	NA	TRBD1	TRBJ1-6	CASSSGQINNSPLHF	TGTGCCAGCAGCTCGGGACAGATTAATAATTCACCCCTCCACTTT
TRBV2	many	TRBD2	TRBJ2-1	CASSEGLAGGNEQFF	TGTGCCAGCAGTGAAGGACTAGCGGGAGGGAATGAGCAGTTCTTC
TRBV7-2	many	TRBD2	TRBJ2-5	CASSLVALTSGRLGTQYF	TGTGCCAGCAGCTTAGTGGCCCTCACTAGCGGGAGGCTTGGGACCCAGTACTTC
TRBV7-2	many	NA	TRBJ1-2	CASSRPGARYGYTF	TGTGCCAGCAGCCGCCCTGGGGCTAGGTATGGCTACACCTTC
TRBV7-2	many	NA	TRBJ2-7	CASSSHLGTYEQYF	TGTGCCAGCAGCTCCCATTTAGGGACCTACGAGCAGTACTTC